The present T cell receptor (beta chain) was sequenced within a study of shared clonotypes between healthy human individuals (dated by TCRdb to the early 2020s). Study-level background: The cohort comprised two women and three men aged 18 to 49 years. For each donor, CD4 naive and CD4 memory were each given three plates, CD8 naive was given two plates, and CD8 memory was given one plate. To increase sequencing depth and limit assay-specific biases, different laboratories used diverse techniques to prepare libraries and sequence TCR repertoires. Per donor, leukapheresis produced somewhere between about 0.85 and 10 billion PBMCs. Blood TCR repertoires of about five healthy adults were deeply sequenced to estimate repertoire size and the extent of clonotype sharing between individuals. Paper-wide results and their limitations: Pairwise subsampling indicated that sequencing depth was expected to affect the degree of clonotype sharing among donors. Rarefaction of sorted-subset datasets indicated incomplete sequencing despite the large sequencing depth. Sampling was limited to blood, and TCR repertoires in tissue likely differ from TCR repertoires in blood. Because the study included only a small number of donors, the genetic and exposure-history diversity represented was limited. Sharing across several donors was observed for 4.5% to 6.5% of naive CD4, under 4% of naive CD8, 2.3% of memory CD4, and about 0.4% of memory CD8 clonotypes. Naive subsets generally had larger estimated clonotype richness than memory subsets. Compared with non-shared clonotypes, the clonotypes found in all four sorted-subset donors had higher generation probabilities.

Donors were healthy HIV-negative adults with no recently reported acute infections or vaccinations. All donors were Caucasian adults living in Nashville, Tennessee, USA. Magnetic negative selection was used to enrich CD4+ T cells, after which naive cells were positively selected on CD45RA and the negative fraction became the memory subset. Blood was collected by leukapheresis, and PBMCs were isolated by Ficoll-Histopaque density gradient centrifugation and then cryopreserved in liquid nitrogen vapor phase. Analytical flow cytometry was used to check the purity and quantity of every magnetically sorted T cell population. Genomic DNA was isolated from every sorted fraction and measured by UV absorbance on a Nanodrop 2000c. Concerning this clone: What this receptor recognizes is not known. Nothing much larger sits one base from this clone, and base qualities are not available.

Using the deep immunoSEQ assay, multiplex PCR amplified TCR CDR3 regions from genomic DNA. Extracted genomic DNA from each cell subset was distributed evenly across all wells of several immunoSEQ 96-well plates, and each plate was treated as a replicate. For sorted subsets, 200 to 250 ng of genomic DNA, equivalent to around 31,000 T cell genomes, went into each replicate PCR. The purified libraries were quantified using a Qubit 3.0 fluorometer, sized with a Bioanalyzer 2100, and then quantified again using the KAPA Library Quantification kit. Every immunoSEQ 96-well plate was sequenced on a separate single-read 150-cycle Illumina NextSeq 550 flow cell. Regarding the original processing steps: The immunoSEQ output contained only junctional sequences without quality scores, so filtering could not match that applied to full-length reads. Sequences were annotated with PyIR, a Python wrapper for IgBLAST v1.9, and V/J genes and CDR3 were assigned using IMGT germline references. Reads were removed for weak V/J assignments (E-value above 1e-6), missing CDR3, stop codons, out-of-frame junctions, or ambiguous translated residues. V3J clonotypes were defined as sequences sharing the same inferred V gene, J gene, and CDR3 amino acid sequence. Percentage overlap between repertoires was computed as shared unique clonotypes divided by the size of the smaller repertoire. Repertoire richness was assessed with RTK rarefaction, the Chao1 estimator, and Recon v2.1 estimates of unobserved clonotypes. OLGA was used to compute generation probabilities for all TCRbeta clonotypes that the gDNA method yielded from four donors. TCRdb mirrors the immuneACCESS table, restricted to in-frame sequences. Some clones are absent from its copies; in checked studies, under half trace to an unresolved V gene, and the reason for the others is unknown. The D gene and trimming were derived from the DNA, and the V and J assignments and clone size from that table. Within this sample are about 1.5 million clones, with 98% of them counted one time only. Less than 0.55% of the sample belongs to the ten largest clones.

The germline V gene provides CDR1 MNHEY and CDR2 SVGAGI. The CDR3 spans 16 residues, from the cysteine through the phenylalanine. Of the read, only the CDR3 DNA is kept; its 48 bases are in frame from base 1. Trimmed from V: 2 bases; trimmed from J: 2 bases; junction bases lacking a gene match: 7. The sequenced sample was naive CD4+ T cells sorted from blood. The cell subset or site label, read with the paper, signifies: CD45RA+ positively selected. The V gene is TRBV6-5 and the J gene is TRBJ1-1; a stretch of 8 junction bases matches TRBD1. This sequence originates from a young man in good health. The DNA sequence reads TGTGCCAGCAGTTACGGTGGCAGGGGGCTCAACACTGAAGCTTTCTTT. Its protein is CASSYGGRGLNTEAFF.